This record covers a single T cell receptor (beta chain). This sample stems from a study of OX40 agonist ivuxolimab in advanced cancers. Overall study context: Every 2 weeks, ivuxolimab was infused into the patients intravenously at between 0.01 and 10 mg/kg.

V lost 2 bases, J lost 5 bases, and 9 bases stayed unmatched. The germline CDR1 and CDR2 sequences are SGHAT and FQDESV (reference sequence). This CDR3 comprises 17 residues. The repertoire was sequenced with immunoSEQ multiplex PCR; TCRdb's copy has only in-frame clones and lacks some. The sample has 90,000 or so clones; more than 75% are singletons. This specimen was CD4+ or CD8+ T cells sorted from blood, taken in a trial of the OX40 agonist ivuxolimab. This clonotype was sampled from an adult with an advanced solid tumor such as melanoma, head and neck, liver or kidney cancer. The chain joins TRBV11-1 to TRBJ2-3, with 11 nucleotides matching TRBD2. CDR3 bases: TGTGCCAGCAGCTTAAGGTTAGCGGGAGGGCGTAAAGATACGCAGTATTTT. As protein: CASSLRLAGGRKDTQYF. The full variable domain, with the rest looked up from reference TRBV11-1 and TRBJ2-3, is EAEVAQSPRYKITEKSQAVAFWCDPISGHATLYWYRQILGQGPELLVQFQDESVVDDSQLPKDRFSAERLKGVDSTLKIQPAELGDSAMYLCASSLRLAGGRKDTQYFGPGTRLTVL.